What follows describes a single TCR beta chain. As handled by the study authors: By means of reference gene primer amplification, nucleated cell counts were estimated. The protocol was immunoSEQ multiplex PCR, while the TCRdb copy is restricted to in-frame clones and leaves out a portion. D and trimming come from the DNA, and the V and J calls and clone size come from that table. The profile shows 150,000 to 200,000 clones, around 86% of them singletons. The data belong to a study of blood T cell repertoires in COVID-19. Overall study: Whether acute or convalescent, the COVID-19 samples came from the United States, Italy and Spain. From T cells, B-cell-depleted T cells, or PBMCs came the material, which was cDNA or gDNA.

The V segment lost 5 bases and the J segment 5 bases; nucleotides outside the gene matches: 9. The CDR3 length is 14 residues. The germline V gene encodes CDR1 ENHRY and CDR2 SYGVKD. The V call is TRBV10-3, the J call TRBJ2-7, with TRBD1 identical over 7 bases. Sequenced sample: peripheral blood. The clonotype was recovered from a woman younger than 45 with active or convalescent COVID-19. In nucleotides, the CDR3 is TGTGCCATCAGTCCTAGACAGGGTCGCGACGAGCAGTACTTC. Its translation is CAISPRQGRDEQYF.